The 10 T cell receptor beta chains below come from one sample, sequenced in a study of CD8+ T cells in alopecia areata. Treatment given: oral pan-JAK inhibitor, 5-10 mg twice daily. RNA was isolated and reverse transcribed to cDNA, the sequencing template. Profiling relied on immunoSEQ multiplex PCR, and the TCRdb table lists in-frame clones only, not all of them. The table records around 150,000 clones, about 60% of them present only once. The sample in question was CD4+ T cells sorted from blood, obtained at week 24, from a patient treated with tofacitinib. These receptors all come from a human donor with alopecia areata.

This clone was observed once. It may be a read error: a sequence one base away is much more abundant. This chain uses TRBV4-1 with TRBJ2-1, with 11 bases aligning to TRBD2. Germline V gene data show CDR1 as MGHRA and CDR2 as YSYEKL. The J segment lost 10 bases and the V segment lost 1 base, leaving 6 bases of the junction unmatched. The CDR3 has 15 amino acids. The CDR3 DNA follows: TGCGCCAGCAGCCAAGCTAGCGGGGGGCTCTACGAGCAGTTCTTC. It translates to CASSQASGGLYEQFF.

The gene calls are TRBV6-5 and TRBJ2-5, with D perhaps TRBD1 or TRBD2 (6 bases each). The CDR3 consists of 15 residues. With 4 bases removed from V and 2 bases from J, the gap between germline ends came to 14 bases. The V gene's germline CDR1 is MNHEY and CDR2 SVGAGI. The CDR3 spells CASSSGGGRQETQYF. The CDR3 bases are TGTGCCAGCAGTTCCGGTGGGGGGCGGCAAGAGACCCAGTACTTC.

This clone was detected a few times. The chain joins TRBV7-8 to TRBJ2-7; TRBD2 agrees at 8 bases. The CDR3 loop spans 19 amino acids. Looked up from germline, CDR1 is SGHVS and CDR2 is FQNEAQ. V lost 5 bases to trimming and J lost 7 bases; unmatched junction nucleotides: 25. Written as DNA, the CDR3 is TGTGCCAGCAGCCTCGAACTTAGTCCAGCGGGGGAACCTTCGAAAGAGCAGTACTTC. Its translation: CASSLELSPAGEPSKEQYF. Drawing the rest from reference TRBV7-8 and TRBJ2-7, the complete variable domain is GAGVSQSPRYKVAKRGQDVALRCDPISGHVSLFWYQQALGQGPEFLTYFQNEAQLDKSGLPSDRFFAERPEGSVSTLKIQRTQQEDSAVYLCASSLELSPAGEPSKEQYFGPGTRLTVT.

This clone occurred a few times. This chain links TRBV29-1 with TRBJ2-5, with D maybe TRBD2 (6 bases). CDR3 length: 12 residues. Trimming left V 7 bases short and J 2 bases short, with 11 bases between. In germline, CDR1 is SQVTM, CDR2 ANQGSEA. CDR3 coding DNA: TGCAGCGAGGGGACTCAGCAAGAGACCCAGTACTTC. Protein product: CSEGTQQETQYF.

A word on this clone: Other nucleotide sequences from this sample produce the same CDR3. The chain carries TRBV25-1 and TRBJ1-6, with TRBD1 as a possible D gene (6 bases). Germline V lookup: CDR1 MGHDK, CDR2 SYGVNS. This CDR3 has 13 residues. Trimming cost V 3 bases and J 7 bases, with 7 bases left between them. CDR3 nucleotides: TGTGCCAGCAGTGACAGGGGCAATTCACCCCTCCACTTT. This encodes CASSDRGNSPLHF.

This sequence joins TRBV19 and TRBJ2-2; a possible D gene is TRBD2 (6 bases). Trimming pared 8 bases from V and 7 bases from J, leaving 20 bases between. This CDR3 is 15 amino acids long. Germline CDR1 is LNHDA and CDR2 is SQIVND (reference sequence). Here the CDR3 reads CASSVSDGSHGELFF. In DNA, the CDR3 is TGTGCCAGTTCCGTATCGGACGGGAGCCACGGGGAGCTGTTTTTT. Drawing the rest from reference TRBV19 and TRBJ2-2, the complete variable domain is DGGITQSPKYLFRKEGQNVTLSCEQNLNHDAMYWYRQDPGQGLRLIYYSQIVNDFQKGDIAEGYSVSREKKESFPLTVTSAQKNPTAFYLCASSVSDGSHGELFFGEGSRLTVL.

The V gene is TRBV4-1, the J gene TRBJ1-6; D ambiguous. This CDR3 is 15 amino acids long. Germline V gene sequence: CDR1 MGHRA, CDR2 YSYEKL. Trimming took 4 bases from V and 3 from J, leaving 10 bases between them. CDR3 region: CASSLGDLYNSPLHF. The CDR3, as DNA: TGCGCCAGCAGCCTGGGAGACCTCTATAATTCACCCCTCCACTTT.

The chain employs TRBV7-3 and TRBJ2-3; TRBD2 matches 8 bases. Unmatched junction bases numbered 4, after V lost 4 bases and J lost 4 bases. Germline CDR1 is SGHTA and CDR2 is FQGTGA. The CDR3 length is 14 residues. The chain's CDR3 is CASSSDGGADTQYF. The CDR3 coding sequence is TGTGCCAGCAGCTCGGACGGGGGGGCAGATACGCAGTATTTT.

The rearrangement links TRBV20-1 to TRBJ2-1; D uncertain. The germline V gene has CDR1 DFQATT and CDR2 SNEGSKA (reference sequence). This CDR3 has 11 amino acids. The CDR3 is CSTWRYNEQFF. The CDR3 bases are TGCAGCACTTGGCGATACAATGAGCAGTTCTTC.

The chain is built from TRBV19 and TRBJ2-1; 8 positions match TRBD1. V shed 3 bases, J shed 4 bases, and the junction held 8 bases outside the gene matches. The germline CDR1 and CDR2 sequences are LNHDA and SQIVND (reference sequence). The CDR3 is 16 amino acids. The CDR3 here is CASSMEGQVGYNEQFF. The CDR3 nucleotides are TGTGCCAGTAGTATGGAGGGACAGGTTGGGTACAATGAGCAGTTCTTC.